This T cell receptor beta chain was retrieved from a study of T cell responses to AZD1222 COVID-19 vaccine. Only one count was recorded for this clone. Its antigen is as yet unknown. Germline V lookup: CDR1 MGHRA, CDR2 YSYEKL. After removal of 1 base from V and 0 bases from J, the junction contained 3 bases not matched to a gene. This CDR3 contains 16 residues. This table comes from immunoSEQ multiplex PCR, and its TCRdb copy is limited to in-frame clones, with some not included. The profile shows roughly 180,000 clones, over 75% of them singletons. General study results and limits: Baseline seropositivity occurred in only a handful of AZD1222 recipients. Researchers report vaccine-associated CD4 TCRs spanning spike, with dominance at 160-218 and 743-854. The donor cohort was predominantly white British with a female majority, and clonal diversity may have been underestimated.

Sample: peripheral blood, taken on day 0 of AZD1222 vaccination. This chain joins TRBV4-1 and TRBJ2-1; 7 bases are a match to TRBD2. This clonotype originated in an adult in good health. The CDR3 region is CASSQGSGVSYNEQFF. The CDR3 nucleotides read TGCGCCAGCAGCCAAGGAAGCGGGGTCTCCTACAATGAGCAGTTCTTC.